The rows below give T cell receptor beta chains drawn from one sample of a study of blood T cell repertoires in COVID-19. The assay was immunoSEQ multiplex PCR, and TCRdb's table has in-frame clones only and misses some. The sample contains some 200,000 clones, around 85% of which appear only once. Material for sequencing was peripheral blood. These receptors were obtained from a woman aged 50 to 65 with acute or convalescent COVID-19. Each CDR3 is given without its conserved first and last residue.

V	J	CDR3
TRBV11-2	TRBJ2-2	ASSVTGLHTGELF
TRBV10-3	TRBJ2-1	ATRPGGMSYNEQF
TRBV7-6	TRBJ2-7	ASRPETSGNPYEQY
TRBV7-9	TRBJ2-3	ASSLAGTGDTDTQY
TRBV6-1	TRBJ2-7	ASSEATGSYEQY
TRBV27	TRBJ2-1	ASSLGTSAYNEQF
TRBV29-1	TRBJ2-1	SVDTGLAGVYNEQF
TRBV6-6	TRBJ1-2	ASRHRDRNYGYT
TRBV13	TRBJ2-5	ASSLGRGETQY
TRBV19	TRBJ1-6	ASSIGTEYNSPLH
TRBV30	TRBJ1-2	AWSVMSQYGYT
TRBV14	TRBJ2-3	ASSRFQGATDTQY
TRBV3-1/TRBV3-2	TRBJ2-3	ASSRLAGGPDTQY
TRBV19	TRBJ2-5	ASSMSSGMGETQY
TRBV5-1	TRBJ2-7	ASSPPSYEQY
TRBV10-3	TRBJ2-1	AISGSSGTSSYNEQF
TRBV13	TRBJ2-1	ASSRRGGAGASDEQF
TRBV5-1	TRBJ1-1	ASSLLMGIRRENTEAF
TRBV3-1/TRBV3-2	TRBJ2-1	ASSQELGQRNEQF
TRBV19	TRBJ2-5	ASSTSNRRGETQY
TRBV18	TRBJ1-2	ASSSDRGPGGYT
TRBV30	TRBJ1-5	AWSGGDNQPQH
TRBV19	TRBJ1-5	ASSIQDYSNQPQH
TRBV6-1	TRBJ2-5	ASSEEGGWETQY
TRBV29-1	TRBJ1-1	SARGGNTEAF
TRBV30	TRBJ1-1	AWSVPGAGVRTEAF
TRBV18	TRBJ2-1	ASSGTSGSWDEQF
TRBV6-5	TRBJ2-6	ASRGGAAGANVLT
TRBV19	TRBJ2-5	ASSRGGLLGQETQY
TRBV7-9	TRBJ1-5	ASSSRGQPQH
TRBV18	TRBJ2-1	ASSLGTSSYNEQF
TRBV19	TRBJ2-3	ASTPTWAAGTDTQY
TRBV30	TRBJ2-7	AWGSKRYEQY
TRBV19	TRBJ2-7	ASSIQGSHEQY
TRBV19	TRBJ1-4	ASSYLRDSLSTNEKLF
TRBV15	TRBJ2-7	ATSRTAGGYEQY
TRBV9	TRBJ2-1	ASSVKEAYNEQF
TRBV7-9	TRBJ2-7	ASSLGPSSYEQY
TRBV11-2	TRBJ1-1	ASSFDRVGTEAF
TRBV5-4	TRBJ1-2	ASSFMTANYGYT
TRBV6-5	TRBJ2-3	ASSYSGRAYTDTQY
TRBV30	TRBJ1-6	AYQTGGKPLH
TRBV3-1/TRBV3-2	TRBJ1-5	ASSQAPGDNQPQH
TRBV3-1/TRBV3-2	TRBJ1-3	ASSQTRDRPLWSSGNTIY
TRBV4-1	TRBJ1-3	ASSHGQGDGNTIY
TRBV12-3/TRBV12-4	TRBJ1-5	ASSGTGGQPQH
TRBV20-1	TRBJ2-5	SASRTSETQY
TRBV11-2	TRBJ1-5	ASSLGAGRSNQPQH
TRBV19	TRBJ2-2	ASSIQGAGPGELF
TRBV3-1/TRBV3-2	TRBJ2-1	ASSPLTSGGYNEQF
TRBV5-5	TRBJ2-7	ASSLAGQGAREQY
TRBV24-1	TRBJ2-3	ATAKGGRTTDTQY
TRBV6-5	TRBJ2-5	ASSPGQGIGETQY
TRBV18	TRBJ2-1	ASSPTGGLSYNEQF
TRBV5-6	TRBJ2-5	ASSPTGGGAETQY
TRBV27	TRBJ2-5	ASSSGQGRETQY
TRBV7-8	TRBJ2-7	ASSLVIRGLLYEQY
TRBV11-3	TRBJ2-4	ASSLDSGGANIQY
TRBV30	TRBJ2-1	AWSLLAGGLNEQF
TRBV9	TRBJ2-7	ASSVGQGYYEQY